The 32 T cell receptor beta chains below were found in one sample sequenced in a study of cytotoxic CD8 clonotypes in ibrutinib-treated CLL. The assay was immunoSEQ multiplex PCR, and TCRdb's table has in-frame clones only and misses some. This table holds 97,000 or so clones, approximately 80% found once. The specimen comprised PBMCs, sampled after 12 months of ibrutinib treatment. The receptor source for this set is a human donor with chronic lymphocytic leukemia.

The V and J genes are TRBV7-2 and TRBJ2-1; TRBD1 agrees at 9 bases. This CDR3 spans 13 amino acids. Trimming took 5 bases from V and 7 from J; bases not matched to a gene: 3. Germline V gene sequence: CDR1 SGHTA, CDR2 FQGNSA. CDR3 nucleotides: TGTGCCAGCAGCCCAGGACAGGGGAATGAGCAGTTCTTC. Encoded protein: CASSPGQGNEQFF.

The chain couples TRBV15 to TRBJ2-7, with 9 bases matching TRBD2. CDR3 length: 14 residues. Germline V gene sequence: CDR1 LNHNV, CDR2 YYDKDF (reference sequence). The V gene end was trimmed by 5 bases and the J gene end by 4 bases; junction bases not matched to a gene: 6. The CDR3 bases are TGTGCCACCAGCGCCGGCGGGGGGGGATACGAGCAGTACTTC. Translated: CATSAGGGGYEQYF.

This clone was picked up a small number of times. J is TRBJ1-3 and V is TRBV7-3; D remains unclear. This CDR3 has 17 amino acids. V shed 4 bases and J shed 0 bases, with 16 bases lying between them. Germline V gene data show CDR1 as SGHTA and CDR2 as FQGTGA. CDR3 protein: CASSSDPTLSSGNTIYF. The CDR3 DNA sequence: TGTGCCAGCAGCTCAGACCCGACACTCAGCTCTGGAAACACCATATATTTT.

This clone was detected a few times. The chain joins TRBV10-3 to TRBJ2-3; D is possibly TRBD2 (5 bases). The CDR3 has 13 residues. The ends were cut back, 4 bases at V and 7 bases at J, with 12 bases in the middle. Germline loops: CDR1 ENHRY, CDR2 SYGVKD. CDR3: CAISAGVGNTQYF. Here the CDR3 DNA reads TGTGCCATCAGTGCCGGGGTGGGAAATACGCAGTATTTT.

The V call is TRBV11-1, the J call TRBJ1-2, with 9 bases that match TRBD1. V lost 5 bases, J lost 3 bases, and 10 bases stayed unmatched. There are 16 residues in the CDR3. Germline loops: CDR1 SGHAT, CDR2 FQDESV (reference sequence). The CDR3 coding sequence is TGTGCCAGCAGCCAGCGGAAACAGGGGGCGGACTATGGCTACACCTTC. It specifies CASSQRKQGADYGYTF.

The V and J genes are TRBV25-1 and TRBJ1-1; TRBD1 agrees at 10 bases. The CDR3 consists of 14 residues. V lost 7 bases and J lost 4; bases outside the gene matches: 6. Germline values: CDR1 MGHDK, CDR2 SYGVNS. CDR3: CASMQTGGLTEAFF. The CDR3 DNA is TGTGCCAGCATGCAGACAGGGGGCCTCACTGAAGCTTTCTTT.

The CDR3 protein is CASSLWAGTSTDTQYF. The CDR3 DNA is TGTGCCAGCAGCTTGTGGGCAGGGACTAGCACAGATACGCAGTATTTT. The chain joins TRBV5-4 to TRBJ2-3; weak D call: TRBD2 (6 bases). Germline lookup yields CDR1 SGHNT and CDR2 YYREEE (reference sequence). The CDR3 consists of 16 residues. The V gene lost 1 base and the J gene lost 0 bases, with 12 bases spanning the gap.

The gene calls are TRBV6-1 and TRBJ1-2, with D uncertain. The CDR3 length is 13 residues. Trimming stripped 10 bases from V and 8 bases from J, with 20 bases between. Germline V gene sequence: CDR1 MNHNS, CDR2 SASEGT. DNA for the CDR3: TGTGCCATAGGTGGAGGCTTAGGTCACGGCTACACCTTC. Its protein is CAIGGGLGHGYTF.

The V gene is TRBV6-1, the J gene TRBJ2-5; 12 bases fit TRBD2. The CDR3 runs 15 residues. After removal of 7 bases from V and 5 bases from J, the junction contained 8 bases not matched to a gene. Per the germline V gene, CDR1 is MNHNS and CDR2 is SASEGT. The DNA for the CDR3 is TGTGCCAGCACCCCACTAGCGGGGGGTTGGGAGACCCAGTACTTC. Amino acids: CASTPLAGGWETQYF.

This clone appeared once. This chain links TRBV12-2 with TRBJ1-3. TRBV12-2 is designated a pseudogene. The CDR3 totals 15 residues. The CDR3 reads CASRLVPLSGNTIYF. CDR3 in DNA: TGTGCAAGTCGCTTAGTACCCCTCTCTGGAAACACCATATATTTT.

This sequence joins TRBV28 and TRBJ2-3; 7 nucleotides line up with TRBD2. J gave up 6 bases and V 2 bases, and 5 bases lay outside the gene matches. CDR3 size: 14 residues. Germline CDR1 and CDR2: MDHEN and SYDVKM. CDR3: CASSLPPGGDTQYF. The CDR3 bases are TGTGCCAGCAGTTTACCCCCCGGGGGGGATACGCAGTATTTT.

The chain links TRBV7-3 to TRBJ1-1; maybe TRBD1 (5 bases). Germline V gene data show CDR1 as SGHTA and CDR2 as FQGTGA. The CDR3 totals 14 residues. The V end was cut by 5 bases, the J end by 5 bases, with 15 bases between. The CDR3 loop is CASSPGAGVTEAFF. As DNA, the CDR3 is TGTGCCAGCAGCCCCGGGGCGGGGGTGACTGAAGCTTTCTTT.

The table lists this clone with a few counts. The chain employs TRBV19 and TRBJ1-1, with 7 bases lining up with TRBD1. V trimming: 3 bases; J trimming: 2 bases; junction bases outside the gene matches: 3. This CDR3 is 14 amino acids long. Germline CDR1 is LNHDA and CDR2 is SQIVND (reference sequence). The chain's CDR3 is CASSMGQSNTEAFF. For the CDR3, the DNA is TGTGCCAGTAGTATGGGACAGTCCAACACTGAAGCTTTCTTT. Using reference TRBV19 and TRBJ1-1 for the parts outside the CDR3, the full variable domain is DGGITQSPKYLFRKEGQNVTLSCEQNLNHDAMYWYRQDPGQGLRLIYYSQIVNDFQKGDIAEGYSVSREKKESFPLTVTSAQKNPTAFYLCASSMGQSNTEAFFGQGTRLTVV.

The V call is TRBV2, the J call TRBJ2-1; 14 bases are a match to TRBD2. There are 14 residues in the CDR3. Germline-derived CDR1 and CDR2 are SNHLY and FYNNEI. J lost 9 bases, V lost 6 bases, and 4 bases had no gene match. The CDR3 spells CASRTGTSGGEQFF. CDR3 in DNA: TGTGCCAGCAGGACCGGGACTAGCGGGGGTGAGCAGTTCTTC.

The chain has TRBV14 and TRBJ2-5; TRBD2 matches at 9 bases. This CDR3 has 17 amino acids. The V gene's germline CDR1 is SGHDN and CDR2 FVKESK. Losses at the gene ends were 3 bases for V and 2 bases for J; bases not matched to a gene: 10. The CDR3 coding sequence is TGTGCCAGCAGCCAGTCTCTCCTCGCGGGGGGGCAAGAGACCCAGTACTTC. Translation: CASSQSLLAGGQETQYF.

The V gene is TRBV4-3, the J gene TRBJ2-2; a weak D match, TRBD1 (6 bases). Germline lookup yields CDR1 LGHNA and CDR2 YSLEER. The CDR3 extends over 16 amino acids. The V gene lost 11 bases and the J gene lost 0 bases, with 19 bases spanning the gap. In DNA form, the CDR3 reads TGCGCCGGAAGTCGGCAGGGGATTTCGAACACCGGGGAGCTGTTTTTT. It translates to CAGSRQGISNTGELFF.

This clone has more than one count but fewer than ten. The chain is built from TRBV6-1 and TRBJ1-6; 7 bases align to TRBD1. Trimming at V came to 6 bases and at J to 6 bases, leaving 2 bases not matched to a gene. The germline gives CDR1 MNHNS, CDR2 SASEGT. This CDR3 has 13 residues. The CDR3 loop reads CASRGTANSPLHF. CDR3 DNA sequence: TGTGCCAGCAGAGGGACAGCTAATTCACCCCTCCACTTT.

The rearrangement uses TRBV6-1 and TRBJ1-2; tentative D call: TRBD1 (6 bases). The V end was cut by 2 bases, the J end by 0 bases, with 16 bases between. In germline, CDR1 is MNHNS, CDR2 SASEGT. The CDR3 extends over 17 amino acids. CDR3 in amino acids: CASSEPGAPSPNYGYTF. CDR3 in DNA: TGTGCCAGCAGTGAACCGGGGGCCCCTTCACCTAACTATGGCTACACCTTC.

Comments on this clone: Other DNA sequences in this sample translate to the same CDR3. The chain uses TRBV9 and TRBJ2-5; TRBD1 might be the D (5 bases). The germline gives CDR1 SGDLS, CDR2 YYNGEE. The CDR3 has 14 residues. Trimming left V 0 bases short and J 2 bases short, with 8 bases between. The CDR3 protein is CASSVGQTQETQYF. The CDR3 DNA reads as TGTGCCAGCAGCGTAGGACAGACGCAAGAGACCCAGTACTTC.

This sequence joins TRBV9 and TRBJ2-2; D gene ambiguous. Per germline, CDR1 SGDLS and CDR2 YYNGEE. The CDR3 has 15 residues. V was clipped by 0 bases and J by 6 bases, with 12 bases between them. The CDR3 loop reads CASSVDLQLAGELFF. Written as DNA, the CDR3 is TGTGCCAGCAGCGTAGATTTACAGTTAGCCGGGGAGCTGTTTTTT.

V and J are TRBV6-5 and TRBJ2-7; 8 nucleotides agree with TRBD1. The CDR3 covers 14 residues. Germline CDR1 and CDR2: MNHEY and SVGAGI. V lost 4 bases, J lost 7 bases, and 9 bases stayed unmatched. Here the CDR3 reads CASSWGDRPVEQYF. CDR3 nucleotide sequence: TGTGCCAGCAGTTGGGGGGACAGGCCGGTGGAGCAGTACTTC.

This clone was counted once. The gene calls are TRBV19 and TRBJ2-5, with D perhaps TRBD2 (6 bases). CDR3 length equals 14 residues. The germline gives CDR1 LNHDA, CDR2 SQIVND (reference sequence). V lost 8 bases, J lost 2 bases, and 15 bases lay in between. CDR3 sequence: CASRPGGAQETQYF. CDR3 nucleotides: TGTGCCAGTCGCCCTGGCGGGGCGCAAGAGACCCAGTACTTC.

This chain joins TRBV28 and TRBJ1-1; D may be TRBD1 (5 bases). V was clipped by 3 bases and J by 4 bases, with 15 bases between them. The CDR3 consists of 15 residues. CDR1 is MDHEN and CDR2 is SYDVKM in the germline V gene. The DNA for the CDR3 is TGTGCCAGCAGTTTTACCCCTTTCGGGGGCACTGAAGCTTTCTTT. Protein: CASSFTPFGGTEAFF.

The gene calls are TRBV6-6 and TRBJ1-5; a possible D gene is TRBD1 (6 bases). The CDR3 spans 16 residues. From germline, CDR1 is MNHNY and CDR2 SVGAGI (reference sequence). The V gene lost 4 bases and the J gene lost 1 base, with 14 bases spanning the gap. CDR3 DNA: TGTGCCAGCAGTTTAGGAACAGGGATAAGCAATCAGCCCCAGCATTTT. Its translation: CASSLGTGISNQPQHF.

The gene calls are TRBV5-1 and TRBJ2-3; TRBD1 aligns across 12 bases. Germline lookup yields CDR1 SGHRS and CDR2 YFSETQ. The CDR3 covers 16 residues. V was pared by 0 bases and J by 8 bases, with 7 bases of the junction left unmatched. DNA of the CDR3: TGCGCCAGCAGCTTGGGGGGACAGGGGGCAATGGTTACGCAGTATTTT. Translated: CASSLGGQGAMVTQYF.

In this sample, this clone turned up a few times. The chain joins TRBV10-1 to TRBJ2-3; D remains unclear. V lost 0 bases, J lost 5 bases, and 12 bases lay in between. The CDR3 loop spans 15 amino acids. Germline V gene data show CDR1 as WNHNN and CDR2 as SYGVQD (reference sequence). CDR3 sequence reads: CASSESGGIRDTQYF. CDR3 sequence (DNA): TGCGCCAGCAGTGAGTCTGGCGGTATACGAGATACGCAGTATTTT.

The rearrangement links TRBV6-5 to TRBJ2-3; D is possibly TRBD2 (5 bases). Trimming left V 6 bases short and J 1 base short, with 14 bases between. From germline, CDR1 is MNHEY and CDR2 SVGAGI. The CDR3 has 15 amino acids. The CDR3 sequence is CASSPGVQGTDTQYF. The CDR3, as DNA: TGTGCCAGCAGCCCCGGGGTCCAGGGCACAGATACGCAGTATTTT.

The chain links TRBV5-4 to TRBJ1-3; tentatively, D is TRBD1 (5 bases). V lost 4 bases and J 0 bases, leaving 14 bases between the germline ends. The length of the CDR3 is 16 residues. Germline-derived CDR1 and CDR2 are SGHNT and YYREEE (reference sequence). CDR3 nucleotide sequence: TGTGCCAGCAGCGATCAGGGTCCTTTCTCTGGAAACACCATATATTTT. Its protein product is CASSDQGPFSGNTIYF.

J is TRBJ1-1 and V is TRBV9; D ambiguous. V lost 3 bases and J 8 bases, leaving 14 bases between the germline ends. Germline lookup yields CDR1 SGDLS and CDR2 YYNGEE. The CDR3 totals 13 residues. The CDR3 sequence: CASSARGGGEAFF. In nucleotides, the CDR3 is TGTGCCAGCAGCGCCCGGGGAGGTGGGGAAGCTTTCTTT.

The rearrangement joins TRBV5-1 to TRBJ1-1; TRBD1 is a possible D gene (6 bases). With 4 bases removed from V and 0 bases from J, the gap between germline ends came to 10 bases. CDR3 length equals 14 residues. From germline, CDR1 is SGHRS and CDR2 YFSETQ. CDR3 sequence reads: CASSEAGVNTEAFF. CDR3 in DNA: TGCGCCAGCAGCGAGGCAGGGGTGAACACTGAAGCTTTCTTT.

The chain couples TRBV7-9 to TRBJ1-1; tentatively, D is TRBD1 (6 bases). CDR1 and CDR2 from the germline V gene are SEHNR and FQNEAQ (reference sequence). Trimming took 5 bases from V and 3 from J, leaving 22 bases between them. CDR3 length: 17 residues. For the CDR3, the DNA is TGTGCCAGCAGCCCCAAACTCCGGGACAATGCGCACACTGAAGCTTTCTTT. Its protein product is CASSPKLRDNAHTEAFF.

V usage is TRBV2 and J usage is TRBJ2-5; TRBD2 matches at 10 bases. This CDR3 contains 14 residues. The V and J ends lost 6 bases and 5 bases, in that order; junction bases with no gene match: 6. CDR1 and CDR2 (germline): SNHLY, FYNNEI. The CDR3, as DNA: TGTGCCAGCAGAGGACTAGCGGCTGAGGAGACCCAGTACTTC. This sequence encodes CASRGLAAEETQYF. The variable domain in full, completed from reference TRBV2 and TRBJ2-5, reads EPEVTQTPSHQVTQMGQEVILRCVPISNHLYFYWYRQILGQKVEFLVSFYNNEISEKSEIFDDQFSVERPDGSNFTLKIRSTKLEDSAMYFCASRGLAAEETQYFGPGTRLLVL.